What follows are 24 T cell receptor beta chains derived from one specimen sequenced in a study of identical twins. One entry per CDR3 protein results from TCRdb running MiXCR on the 5' RACE reads. The table lists around 240,000 distinct CDR3 sequences, 8% to 11% of them singletons, with more than 8.5% in the top ten. The sequencing sample was made of memory T cells sorted from blood. The receptors stem from a man between 45 and 60 years old in good health.

The chain has TRBV7-9 and TRBJ2-3; D call uncertain. The CDR3 runs to 12 residues. Trimming pared 5 bases from V and 6 bases from J, leaving 9 bases between. The germline V gene encodes CDR1 SEHNR and CDR2 FQNEAQ (reference sequence). CDR3 residues: CASSALGDTQYF. In DNA form, the CDR3 reads TGTGCCAGCAGCGCCTTGGGGGATACGCAGTATTTT.

The CDR3 DNA is TGTGCCAGCAGACCCGGACTAGCGGGAGTGGATACGCAGTATTTT. Protein: CASRPGLAGVDTQYF. The genes are TRBV6-2 or TRBV6-3 and TRBJ2-3, with 13 bases that match TRBD2. The germline CDR1 and CDR2 sequences are MNHEY and SVGEGT. This CDR3 is 15 amino acids long. The V and J ends lost 6 bases and 6 bases, in that order; junction bases with no gene match: 6.

This clonotype was picked up many times. The V gene is TRBV7-2, the J gene TRBJ2-1; 8 bases are a match to TRBD2. With V trimmed by 0 bases and J by 3 bases, 1 base remained unmatched. This CDR3 contains 15 residues. Looked up from germline, CDR1 is SGHTA and CDR2 is FQGNSA. The CDR3 loop reads CASSLASGDYNEQFF. The DNA for the CDR3 is TGTGCCAGCAGCTTAGCTAGCGGGGACTACAATGAGCAGTTCTTC.

This clonotype was observed at least ten times. An end of the junction differs from the germline gene, which may be a read error. The chain links TRBV11-2 to TRBJ2-3; D gene unclear. The CDR3 length is 14 residues. The germline V gene encodes CDR1 SGHAT and CDR2 FQNNGV. The CDR3 coding sequence is TGCGCCAGCAGCTTGGCAGGATACACAGATACGCAGTATTTT. This codes for CASSLAGYTDTQYF.

This chain connects TRBV27 to TRBJ1-5; D may be TRBD1 (5 bases). The CDR3 contains 13 residues. V shed 3 bases and J shed 9 bases, with 12 bases lying between them. In germline, CDR1 is MNHEY, CDR2 SMNVEV (reference sequence). The CDR3 bases are TGTGCCAGCAGTTTTGGGGGAATAGGGCCCCAGCATTTT. Its protein product is CASSFGGIGPQHF.

Worth noting for this clonotype: At one end, the junction sequence differs from germline, possibly due to a read error. The rearrangement links TRBV7-2 to TRBJ2-3; D may correspond to TRBD1 or TRBD2 (5 bases each). Germline CDR1 is SGHTA and CDR2 is FQGNSA. The CDR3 runs 13 residues. CDR3 amino acids: CARSSGRTDTQYF. In DNA form, the CDR3 reads TGTGCCCGCAGCTCGGGACGCACAGATACGCAGTATTTT.

This clonotype was detected a few times. The J gene is TRBJ2-1, the V gene TRBV5-6; 7 bases map to TRBD2. The CDR3 length is 15 residues. The J segment lost 2 bases and the V segment lost 1 base, leaving 3 bases of the junction unmatched. Germline V gene sequence: CDR1 SGHDT, CDR2 YYEEEE. CDR3 sequence reads: CASSLLAAPYNEQFF. The CDR3 nucleotides read TGTGCCAGCAGCTTGCTAGCGGCGCCCTACAATGAGCAGTTCTTC.

At least ten counts were recorded for this clonotype. The chain couples TRBV11-1 to TRBJ2-1, with no clear D. V lost 0 bases and J lost 2, with 11 bases in between. The germline V gene has CDR1 SGHAT and CDR2 FQDESV (reference sequence). The CDR3 sequence is 16 residues long. Written as DNA, the CDR3 is TGTGCCAGCAGCTTAGCCAGTCGGAGCACCTACAATGAGCAGTTCTTC. Translated: CASSLASRSTYNEQFF.

This clonotype was seen many times. This CDR3 is CSAKTSGTSGEQYF. CDR3 DNA sequence: TGCAGTGCTAAAACTTCCGGGACTAGTGGGGAGCAGTACTTC. J is TRBJ2-7 and V is TRBV20-1, with 8 bases matching TRBD2. The CDR3 loop spans 14 amino acids. Per the germline V gene, CDR1 is DFQATT and CDR2 is SNEGSKA (reference sequence). J gave up 7 bases and V 4 bases, and 12 bases lay outside the gene matches.

This clonotype occurred many times. The chain carries TRBV24-1 and TRBJ2-3, with 15 bases aligning to TRBD2. Germline trimming cut 4 bases from V and 6 bases from J; bases unmatched to any gene: 7. CDR3 length: 17 residues. Germline V CDR1 and CDR2: KGHDR, SFDVKD. CDR3 protein: CATSDPLGLAGGDTQYF. CDR3 bases: TGTGCCACCAGTGACCCACTGGGACTAGCGGGGGGCGATACGCAGTATTTT.

In this sample, this clonotype turned up many times. The rearrangement links TRBV7-3 to TRBJ1-2, with 7 bases identical to TRBD1. The CDR3 runs to 13 residues. The V segment lost 5 bases and the J segment 9 bases; nucleotides outside the gene matches: 9. Germline V gives CDR1 SGHTA, CDR2 FQGTGA. The CDR3 is CASSDRQGISYTF. The DNA of the CDR3 is TGTGCCAGCAGCGACCGACAGGGAATAAGCTACACCTTC.

In its sample, this clonotype was seen many times. The rearrangement links TRBV9 to TRBJ1-6; D perhaps matches TRBD1 (6 bases). V dropped 1 base and J dropped 12 bases, with 14 bases sitting between them. This CDR3 is 14 amino acids long. CDR1 and CDR2 from the germline V gene are SGDLS and YYNGEE. CDR3 residues: CASSVSGAREPLHF. As DNA, the CDR3 is TGTGCCAGCAGCGTATCAGGGGCCAGGGAACCCCTCCACTTT.

This clonotype appeared a few times. The chain employs TRBV12-3 or TRBV12-4 and TRBJ2-2; the D is unclear. This CDR3 spans 12 amino acids. V was pared by 8 bases and J by 7 bases, with 11 bases between. The CDR3 sequence is CASYQKFGELFF. The CDR3 nucleotides read TGTGCCAGCTACCAGAAATTCGGGGAGCTGTTTTTT.

This clonotype was seen at least ten times. The chain combines TRBV20-1 with TRBJ1-1; a possible D gene is TRBD1 (5 bases). V lost 4 bases, J lost 5 bases, and 11 bases lay in between. This CDR3 comprises 12 residues. CDR1 and CDR2 (germline): DFQATT, SNEGSKA (reference sequence). CDR3: CSATLGGTEAFF. CDR3 nucleotide sequence: TGCAGTGCTACGCTGGGGGGGACTGAAGCTTTCTTT.

This clonotype has at least ten counts. This chain connects TRBV28 to TRBJ2-2; 8 bases map to TRBD2. Germline V lookup: CDR1 MDHEN, CDR2 SYDVKM. CDR3 length equals 15 residues. After removal of 6 bases from V and 8 bases from J, the junction contained 11 bases not matched to a gene. As DNA, the CDR3 is TGTGCCAGCAGCTCTCGGGGGGGCAAAAGAGGGGAGCTGTTTTTT. Translation gives CASSSRGGKRGELFF.

There are many counts of this clonotype. The chain is built from TRBV7-2 and TRBJ2-2, with 9 nucleotides matching TRBD1. This CDR3 has 15 amino acids. Looked up from germline, CDR1 is SGHTA and CDR2 is FQGNSA. V dropped 5 bases and J dropped 3; count of bases not matched to a gene: 4. CDR3 DNA sequence: TGTGCCAGCAGCGCACAGGGGGCTTACACCGGGGAGCTGTTTTTT. It encodes CASSAQGAYTGELFF.

This clonotype was picked up many times. The chain recombines TRBV12-3 or TRBV12-4 with TRBJ1-5; D unclear. This CDR3 is built from 13 residues. With 7 bases removed from V and 2 bases from J, the gap between germline ends came to 9 bases. The CDR3 region has the DNA TGTGCCAGCACCCTTGGGGGCAATCAGCCCCAGCATTTT. It codes for CASTLGGNQPQHF.

This clonotype was counted at least ten times. The V call is TRBV12-3 or TRBV12-4, the J call TRBJ1-2; D uncertain. Trimming stripped 2 bases from V and 5 bases from J, with 12 bases between. This CDR3 comprises 14 residues. CDR3 nucleotide sequence: TGTGCCAGCAGTTTAAACCCTGAGACATATGGCTACACCTTC. It is translated as CASSLNPETYGYTF.

The chain links TRBV24-1 to TRBJ2-5; 12 bases fit TRBD2. The CDR3 runs to 13 residues. After removal of 10 bases from V and 2 bases from J, the junction contained 1 base not matched to a gene. Germline V gene lookup returns CDR1 KGHDR and CDR2 SFDVKD. The CDR3: CATGLAGQETQYF. CDR3 nucleotides: TGTGCCACAGGACTAGCGGGGCAAGAGACCCAGTACTTC.

The V and J genes are TRBV20-1 and TRBJ2-5, with 10 positions matching TRBD2. V was pared by 6 bases and J by 4 bases, with 8 bases of the junction left unmatched. The CDR3 loop spans 14 amino acids. From germline, CDR1 is DFQATT and CDR2 SNEGSKA (reference sequence). This chain's CDR3 is CSARKAGGVETQYF. The CDR3 DNA sequence: TGCAGTGCCCGGAAAGCGGGAGGGGTAGAGACCCAGTACTTC.

This clonotype was seen many times. This chain joins TRBV5-1 and TRBJ2-3; 7 bases fit TRBD2. The germline V gene has CDR1 SGHRS and CDR2 YFSETQ. Germline trimming cut 4 bases from V and 0 bases from J; bases unmatched to any gene: 2. The CDR3 contains 14 residues. CDR3 sequence (DNA): TGCGCCAGCAGCCGGGGGGAAAGCACAGATACGCAGTATTTT. Amino acid sequence: CASSRGESTDTQYF.

This clonotype was recorded many times. The chain is built from TRBV5-1 and TRBJ1-6, with unresolved D. The CDR3 sequence is 15 residues long. Trimming left V 0 bases short and J 2 bases short, with 6 bases between. Germline assignment: CDR1 SGHRS and CDR2 YFSETQ. The DNA for the CDR3 is TGCGCCAGCAGCTTGGGTAGCCCCTATAATTCACCCCTCCACTTT. As protein: CASSLGSPYNSPLHF. Full variable domain (missing parts from reference TRBV5-1 and TRBJ1-6): KAGVTQTPRYLIKTRGQQVTLSCSPISGHRSVSWYQQTPGQGLQFLFEYFSETQRNKGNFPGRFSGRQFSNSRSEMNVSTLELGDSALYLCASSLGSPYNSPLHFGNGTRLTVT.

This clonotype was picked up many times. J is TRBJ2-7 and V is TRBV18; D ambiguous. The CDR3 loop spans 12 amino acids. Germline values: CDR1 KGHSH, CDR2 LQKENI. The germline V and J ends were trimmed by 3 bases and 4 bases, with 7 bases remaining between them. CDR3 bases: TGTGCCAGCTCACCCGGCCTATACGAGCAGTACTTC. This gives the protein CASSPGLYEQYF.

The J gene is TRBJ2-1, the V gene TRBV19; D might be TRBD1 or TRBD2, each matching 5 bases. CDR1 and CDR2 (germline): LNHDA, SQIVND (reference sequence). CDR3 length equals 17 residues. The V end was cut by 10 bases, the J end by 4 bases, with 26 bases between. CDR3 sequence (DNA): TGTGCCACTCAGCTCCGGGGCCGTCGTTCGGGGTACAATGAGCAGTTCTTC. Translated: CATQLRGRRSGYNEQFF. The variable domain in full, with the rest retrieved from reference TRBV19 and TRBJ2-1, is DGGITQSPKYLFRKEGQNVTLSCEQNLNHDAMYWYRQDPGQGLRLIYYSQIVNDFQKGDIAEGYSVSREKKESFPLTVTSAQKNPTAFYLCATQLRGRRSGYNEQFFGPGTRLTVL.